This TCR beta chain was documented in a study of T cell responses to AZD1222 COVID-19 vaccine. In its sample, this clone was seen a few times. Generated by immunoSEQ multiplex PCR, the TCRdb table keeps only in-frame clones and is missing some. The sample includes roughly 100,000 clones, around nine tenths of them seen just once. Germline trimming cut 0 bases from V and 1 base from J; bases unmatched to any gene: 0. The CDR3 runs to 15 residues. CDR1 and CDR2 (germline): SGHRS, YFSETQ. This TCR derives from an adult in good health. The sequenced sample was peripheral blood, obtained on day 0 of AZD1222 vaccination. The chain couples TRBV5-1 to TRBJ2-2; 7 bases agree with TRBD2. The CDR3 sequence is CASSLAGGNTGELFF. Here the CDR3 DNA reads TGCGCCAGCAGCTTGGCGGGAGGGAACACCGGGGAGCTGTTTTTT. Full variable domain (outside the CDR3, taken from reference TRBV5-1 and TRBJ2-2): KAGVTQTPRYLIKTRGQQVTLSCSPISGHRSVSWYQQTPGQGLQFLFEYFSETQRNKGNFPGRFSGRQFSNSRSEMNVSTLELGDSALYLCASSLAGGNTGELFFGEGSRLTVL.